The clone carrying this T cell receptor (beta chain) has a handful of counts. Its specificity is not known. The investigators reverse transcribed all of the isolated RNA, so they sequenced expressed TCRB transcripts. The protocol was immunoSEQ multiplex PCR, while the TCRdb copy is restricted to in-frame clones and leaves out a portion. Here the sample spans 130,000 to 150,000 clones, about 7% being singletons. CD45RO/CCR7/CD25/CD127/CD95/CD27 staining was used to isolate CD4+ naive, central memory, regulatory and stem cell-like memory cells by sorting. Per germline, CDR1 SGHTA and CDR2 FQGNSA. CDR3 size: 14 residues. Trimming cost V 5 bases and J 6 bases; bases outside gene matches: 5. The source of the sample is a study of beta chain features in type 1 diabetes. Study overall: Similarity in age, gender and cell yields was seen between patients and healthy donors.

Overall study results and limits: Type 1 diabetes patients had moderately but significantly shorter TCRB CDR3s in all four CD4+ subsets.

The V call is TRBV7-2, the J call TRBJ1-5, with TRBD1 identical over 9 bases. Material: central memory CD4+ T cells from blood. The sequence was collected from a woman aged 25-40 years in good health. CDR3 region: CASSPDRGGQPQHF. The CDR3 DNA is TGTGCCAGCAGCCCAGACAGGGGGGGTCAGCCCCAGCATTTT.